A selection of T cell receptor beta chains follows, all from one sample in a study of blood T cell repertoires in COVID-19. Sequencing used immunoSEQ multiplex PCR; TCRdb keeps in-frame clones, though not all of them. The sample lists around 250,000 clones; roughly 89% were seen once. Sequencing input: peripheral blood. The origin of the receptors is a man aged 25-40 years who had recovered from COVID-19. The CDR3 runs from the conserved cysteine through the conserved F or W. Only part of the rows carry a size: once, few, many, or a class if the clone is expanded.

TRBJ2-1 TRBV19 - CASSIGRVNEQFF
TRBJ2-3 TRBV13 once CASSLGVPGLAGAYTTDTQYF
TRBJ2-7 TRBV5-1 - CASSPSGGRPEQYF
TRBJ1-1 TRBV29-1 - CSVEGDRGYSTEAFF
TRBJ1-6 TRBV5-1 once CASSWDSPSSYNSPLHF
TRBJ1-4 TRBV6-5 - CASSPSWGDEKLFF
TRBJ1-3 TRBV29-1 few CSVEDFTGNTIYF
TRBJ1-1 TRBV10-2 - CASSEMGQGGWNTEAFF
TRBJ2-5 TRBV27 few CASSARTRGWETQYF
TRBJ2-1 TRBV19 - CASSFYGQGNEQFF
TRBJ1-2 TRBV2 - CASSEDSSYGYTF
TRBJ2-5 TRBV4-2 once CASSRTGSGTQYF
TRBJ1-5 TRBV6-5 - CASRSRGGLNQPQHF
TRBJ1-5 TRBV11-2 - CASSPSGGINQPQHF
TRBJ1-2 TRBV7-9 - CASRRIPGGYTF
TRBJ1-4 TRBV18 - CASSPFQGKDEKLFF
TRBJ1-1 TRBV6-5 - CASKGDRGNTEAFF
TRBJ2-5 TRBV7-2 - CASSLVWGGETQYF
TRBJ2-1 TRBV6-5 many CASSRGNEQFF
TRBJ1-2 TRBV7-9 - CASSSSNYGYTF
TRBJ2-3 TRBV5-1 few CASSLGGQGFTDTQYF
TRBJ2-5 TRBV15 - CATSRGTGLEETQYF
TRBJ2-1 TRBV7-7 - CASSLAGGDNEQFF
TRBJ2-7 TRBV10-3 - CAISESSDSLSHEQYF
TRBJ1-3 TRBV7-2 once CASSLGGLGNTIYF
TRBJ1-1 TRBV19 - CASSITGGDTEAFF
TRBJ1-2 TRBV4-2 - CASSYRDINADSGYTF
TRBJ2-1 TRBV11-3 - CASSHPGLAANEQFF
TRBJ2-3 TRBV19 - CASSRLSGLTDTQYF
TRBJ2-7 TRBV18 once CASSPFEDKWDEQYF
TRBJ2-3 TRBV6-6 - CATRAGRGGTDTQYF
TRBJ2-2 TRBV11-3 - CASSLQGAGELFF
TRBJ2-7 TRBV5-1 - CASSLLTGVLYEQYF
TRBJ2-7 TRBV5-4 - CASSLWDKGSYEQYF
TRBJ2-5 TRBV7-9 - CASSLDRTGEETQYF
TRBJ2-5 TRBV5-5 - CASSGRGQLQETQYF
TRBJ2-7 TRBV4-1 - CASSQDRQFYEQYF
TRBJ1-3 TRBV28 - CASSSTGVATGNTIYF
TRBJ2-1 TRBV11-2 - CASSLEGGASGDNEQFF
TRBJ2-5 TRBV23-1 - CASSQHSGLEETQYF
TRBJ2-1 TRBV6-2/TRBV6-3 - CASSWAGGRNEQFF
TRBJ1-3 TRBV6-1 - CASSESGRSGNTIYF
TRBJ2-4 TRBV2 - CASSVGLAGLF
TRBJ2-2 TRBV5-6 - CASSLSRGFTGELFF
TRBJ1-1 TRBV4-3 - CASSRLITPGRNTEAFF
TRBJ1-2 TRBV27 - CASSLWATGGAYGYTF
TRBJ2-7 TRBV6-2/TRBV6-3 - CASSYGGTGYEQYF
TRBJ2-1 TRBV7-9 - CASSQVYRDGGVYDEQFF
TRBJ2-4 TRBV11-2 - CASSLEGTSGGAGNIQYF
TRBJ1-2 TRBV5-5 once CASSLIQDGYTF
TRBJ2-1 TRBV4-1 - CASSLTSGGVNEQFF
TRBJ2-6 TRBV19 - CASSTISGANVLTF
TRBJ1-5 TRBV3-1/TRBV3-2 - CASSQDTGGSAQHF
TRBJ1-2 TRBV7-8 once CASSLQTGSPLYGYTF